The present entry profiles one T cell receptor (beta chain) with its context. Its antigen is unknown. The method was immunoSEQ multiplex PCR; TCRdb's version includes in-frame clones alone and lacks a portion of them. This table holds approximately 2.5 million clones, 80% to 95% found once. Researchers partitioned CD4+ cells into CD45RA+ naive and CD45RA-negative memory subsets. CDR3 length equals 13 residues. Germline CDR1 is MDHEN and CDR2 is SYDVKM. Trimming removed 10 bases from V and 2 bases from J, with 15 bases in between. The data stem from a study of shared clonotypes between healthy human individuals. Findings and caveats of the study: Naive subsets usually exceeded memory subsets in estimated richness. Naive CD4 clonotypes overlapped across several donors at roughly 5%. The study sampled only blood, and tissue repertoires likely differ.

The genes are TRBV28 and TRBJ2-7, with D unresolved. The sample was naive CD4+ T cells from PBMCs. Described subset: CD45RA+ positively selected. This clonotype originated in a man aged 18 to 30 in good health. Some clones in this sample may be carry-over from other donors' samples. This chain's CDR3 is CATRPDGPYEQYF. CDR3 bases: TGTGCCACCCGCCCGGACGGTCCCTACGAGCAGTACTTC.